The clone carrying this TCR beta chain was seen a single time. This record comes from a study of PD-L1 blockade in urothelial cancer. Time point in this sample: peripheral blood 6 weeks after treatment start. Germline loops: CDR1 LNHDA, CDR2 SQIVND (reference sequence). The CDR3 has 14 residues. The V and J ends lost 5 bases and 1 base respectively, with 11 bases between them. Sequencing used immunoSEQ multiplex PCR; TCRdb keeps in-frame clones, though not all of them. The table lists more than 90,000 clones, roughly 90% of them singletons. This sample comprised PBMCs, obtained around atezolizumab (anti-PD-L1) treatment. The V call is TRBV19, the J call TRBJ1-2, with unresolved D. This sequence originates from a man aged 60 to 69 with urothelial cancer. The CDR3, as DNA: TGTGCCAGTAGTTTTGGAGAACATAACTATGGCTACACCTTC. Translated: CASSFGEHNYGYTF.